The 18 T cell receptor beta chains given below trace back to one sample, sequenced in a study of T-cell memory formation after mild COVID-19. TCRdb reprocessed the 5' RACE reads via MiXCR and lists one record per CDR3 protein. The sample has about 200,000 distinct CDR3 sequences, approximately 10% seen once; the top ten hold about 3.8%. Sequencing was carried out using PBMCs or a T cell subset sorted from them (not recorded which). The receptors stem from a man aged 18 to 30 who had mild COVID-19 (a few samples of this study predate the infection). Cell type and time point are not known.

The V and J genes are TRBV5-1 and TRBJ1-4, with 8 bases that match TRBD1. The germline V gene has CDR1 SGHRS and CDR2 YFSETQ. J gave up 8 bases and V 4 bases, and 10 bases lay outside the gene matches. This CDR3 contains 15 residues. The CDR3 DNA reads as TGCGCCAGCAGCACCCAGGGGGCTATTCGGGAAAAACTGTTTTTT. As protein: CASSTQGAIREKLFF.

The chain joins TRBV15 to TRBJ2-5; TRBD1 matches 9 bases. The length of the CDR3 is 16 residues. V trimming: 3 bases; J trimming: 5 bases; junction bases outside the gene matches: 10. The V gene's germline CDR1 is LNHNV and CDR2 YYDKDF (reference sequence). CDR3 loop: CATSSLRTGGGETQYF. The CDR3 DNA reads TGTGCCACCAGCAGCCTACGCACAGGGGGCGGTGAGACCCAGTACTTC.

The sample holds a few counts of this clonotype. The V and J genes are TRBV7-9 and TRBJ1-2, with D unclear. The CDR3 has 12 residues. V lost 4 bases to trimming and J lost 8 bases, with 11 bases between them. Germline V lookup: CDR1 SEHNR, CDR2 FQNEAQ (reference sequence). The CDR3 nucleotides are TGTGCCAGCAGCTCATCTACTCAAGGCTACACCTTC. This encodes CASSSSTQGYTF.

This rearrangement joins TRBV5-1 to TRBJ2-1; 11 bases agree with TRBD1. Trimming at V came to 4 bases and at J to 4 bases, leaving 7 bases not matched to a gene. In germline, CDR1 is SGHRS, CDR2 YFSETQ. This CDR3 contains 16 residues. Here the CDR3 DNA reads TGCGCCAGCAGCCAGGTGGGACAGGGGGGTTACAATGAGCAGTTCTTC. As protein: CASSQVGQGGYNEQFF.

This clonotype has ten or more counts. The chain combines TRBV29-1 with TRBJ2-1; 12 nucleotides match TRBD2. The CDR3 loop spans 13 amino acids. V was pared by 7 bases and J by 7 bases, with 5 bases of the junction left unmatched. CDR1 is SQVTM, CDR2 ANQGSEA, per germline. The CDR3 nucleotides read TGCAGCGCACTGACTAGCGGGAGAAATGAGCAGTTCTTC. Protein sequence: CSALTSGRNEQFF.

This clonotype was counted at least ten times. The chain couples TRBV5-5 to TRBJ2-3, with D perhaps matching TRBD1 (6 bases). The length of the CDR3 is 12 residues. CDR1 SGHKS and CDR2 YYEKEE come from the germline V gene (reference sequence). Deletions cut 3 bases from V and 10 bases from J, with 12 bases between. The CDR3 loop is CASSYETGSQYF. The CDR3 DNA sequence: TGTGCCAGCAGCTACGAGACAGGTTCGCAGTATTTT.

This rearrangement joins TRBV7-2 to TRBJ2-7; TRBD1 agrees at 10 bases. The germline V gene encodes CDR1 SGHTA and CDR2 FQGNSA. V lost 4 bases to trimming and J lost 7 bases; unmatched junction nucleotides: 4. The CDR3 has 13 amino acids. CDR3 protein: CASSYRQGAEQYF. CDR3 coding DNA: TGTGCCAGCAGCTACCGACAGGGGGCAGAGCAGTACTTC.

This clonotype was counted at least ten times. The V gene is TRBV4-1, the J gene TRBJ1-2; possible D gene TRBD1, 5 bases. V was trimmed by 0 bases and J by 7 bases, leaving 12 bases between them. Looked up from germline, CDR1 is MGHRA and CDR2 is YSYEKL. This CDR3 comprises 14 residues. CDR3 in DNA: TGCGCCAGCAGCCAAGAGTGGGGGGAAGGTGGCTACACCTTC. The encoded protein is CASSQEWGEGGYTF.

This clonotype was counted between two and nine times. This chain joins TRBV14 and TRBJ1-2; perhaps TRBD1 as D (6 bases). This CDR3 is built from 13 residues. Trimming shortened V by 3 bases and J by 8 bases, and 13 bases separated the two germline ends. Per the germline V gene, CDR1 is SGHDN and CDR2 is FVKESK. CDR3 in amino acids: CASSQQQGGGYTF. CDR3 nucleotide sequence: TGTGCCAGCAGCCAGCAACAGGGAGGCGGCTACACCTTC.

This rearrangement joins TRBV27 to TRBJ2-1, with 8 bases matching TRBD2. Trimming took 3 bases from V and 0 from J; bases not matched to a gene: 7. The CDR3 length is 17 residues. Germline values: CDR1 MNHEY, CDR2 SMNVEV (reference sequence). CDR3 DNA sequence: TGTGCCAGCAGTTTCGCGGGGGGCCGAAGCTCCTACAATGAGCAGTTCTTC. It encodes CASSFAGGRSSYNEQFF.

This clonotype has at least ten counts. The chain uses TRBV5-1 and TRBJ1-1; tentative D call: TRBD1 (5 bases). This CDR3 contains 14 residues. CDR1 and CDR2 from the germline V gene are SGHRS and YFSETQ. Trimming pared 7 bases from V and 1 base from J, leaving 14 bases between. CDR3 loop: CASSEGKGNTEAFF. The CDR3 nucleotides read TGCGCCAGCTCAGAGGGGAAGGGGAACACTGAAGCTTTCTTT.

This clonotype was detected a few times. The junction departs from the called germline gene at one end, perhaps through a read error. The rearrangement uses TRBV7-7 and TRBJ1-1; TRBD1 is a possible D gene (5 bases). This CDR3 contains 13 residues. Germline V lookup: CDR1 SSHAT, CDR2 FNYEAQ (reference sequence). The CDR3 DNA is TGTGCTAGCAGCTTAGAGAGGGGTTACGAAGCTTTCTTT. Translating it yields CASSLERGYEAFF.

This sequence joins TRBV7-6 and TRBJ2-1; the D call may be TRBD1 or TRBD2 (5 bases each). The germline V gene encodes CDR1 SGHVS and CDR2 FNYEAQ. The V end lost 1 base, the J end lost 9 bases, and 16 bases lay between the germline ends. The CDR3 extends over 15 amino acids. CDR3 nucleotides: TGTGCCAGCAGCTTAGATGCTCTAGGGACCCCTGAGCAGTTCTTC. This sequence encodes CASSLDALGTPEQFF.

This clonotype was counted many times. V gene TRBV6-8 combines with J gene TRBJ1-1, with D perhaps TRBD1 (6 bases). V was trimmed by 2 bases and J by 3 bases, leaving 19 bases between them. The CDR3 extends over 17 amino acids. From germline, CDR1 is MNHGY and CDR2 SAAAGT. For the CDR3, the DNA is TGTGCCAGCAGTTACCTTTTCGTGGGGGGCGGCGACACTGAAGCTTTCTTT. This gives the protein CASSYLFVGGGDTEAFF.

The chain uses TRBV7-9 and TRBJ1-1, with 11 bases fitting TRBD1. CDR3 length: 16 amino acids. Germline CDR1 and CDR2: SEHNR and FQNEAQ (reference sequence). The V segment lost 5 bases and the J segment 3 bases; nucleotides outside the gene matches: 8. CDR3 coding DNA: TGTGCCAGCAGCATTGGGACAGGGGGAATGTACACTGAAGCTTTCTTT. Amino acids: CASSIGTGGMYTEAFF.

This clonotype was seen a handful of times. The chain is built from TRBV20-1 and TRBJ2-5; maybe TRBD1 (6 bases). CDR3 size: 11 residues. Germline loops: CDR1 DFQATT, CDR2 SNEGSKA (reference sequence). V was shortened by 6 bases and J by 2 bases, with 7 bases between the two germline ends. This chain's CDR3 is CSARGQETQYF. In DNA, the CDR3 is TGCAGTGCCAGGGGACAAGAGACCCAGTACTTC.

This clonotype was counted a few times. The chain employs TRBV7-8 and TRBJ2-5, with 7 bases matching TRBD1. Trimming removed 1 base from V and 3 bases from J; junction bases left unmatched: 8. The CDR3 spans 16 residues. Germline CDR1 reads SGHVS; CDR2 reads FQNEAQ. CDR3 nucleotide sequence: TGTGCCAGCAGCTTAGAAGATCGACAGGGTAAAGAGACCCAGTACTTC. It translates to CASSLEDRQGKETQYF.

This clonotype was seen only a few times. The chain couples TRBV7-3 to TRBJ2-2; TRBD2 matches at 9 bases. Trimming removed 2 bases from V and 5 bases from J; junction bases left unmatched: 3. This CDR3 comprises 15 residues. CDR1 is SGHTA and CDR2 is FQGTGA in the germline V gene. CDR3 sequence (DNA): TGTGCCAGCAGCTTACATAGCGGGGGAACCGGGGAGCTGTTTTTT. Translated, it gives CASSLHSGGTGELFF.